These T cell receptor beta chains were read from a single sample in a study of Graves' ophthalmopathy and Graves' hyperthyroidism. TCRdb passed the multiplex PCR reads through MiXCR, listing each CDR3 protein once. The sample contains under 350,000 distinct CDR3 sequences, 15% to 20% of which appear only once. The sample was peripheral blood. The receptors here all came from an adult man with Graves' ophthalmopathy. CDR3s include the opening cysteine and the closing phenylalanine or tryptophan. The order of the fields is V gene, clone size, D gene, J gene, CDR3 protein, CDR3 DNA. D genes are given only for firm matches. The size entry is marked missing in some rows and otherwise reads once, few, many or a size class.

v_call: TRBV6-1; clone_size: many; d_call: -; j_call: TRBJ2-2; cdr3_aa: CASRTIANTGELFF; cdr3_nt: TGTGCCAGCCGGACAATCGCGAACACCGGGGAGCTGTTTTTT
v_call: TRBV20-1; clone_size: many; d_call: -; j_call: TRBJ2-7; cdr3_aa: CSARDGQALYEQYF; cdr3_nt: TGCAGTGCTAGAGATGGGCAGGCCCTATACGAGCAGTACTTC
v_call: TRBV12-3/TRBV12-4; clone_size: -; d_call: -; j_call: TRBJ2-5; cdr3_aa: CASSPTGGGRYAETQYF; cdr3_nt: TGTGCCAGCAGTCCCACAGGGGGCGGGAGGTATGCAGAGACCCAGTACTTC
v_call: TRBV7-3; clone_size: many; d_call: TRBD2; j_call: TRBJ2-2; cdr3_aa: CASSLVTSGVGELFF; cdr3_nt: TGTGCCAGCAGCTTAGTAACTAGCGGCGTCGGGGAGCTGTTTTTT
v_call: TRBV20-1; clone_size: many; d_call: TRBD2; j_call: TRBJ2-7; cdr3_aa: CSAREGSGSAEQYF; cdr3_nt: TGCAGTGCTAGAGAGGGTAGCGGGAGCGCCGAGCAGTACTTC
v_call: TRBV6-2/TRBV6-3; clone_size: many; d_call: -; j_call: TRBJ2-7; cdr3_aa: CASSRDRYEQYF; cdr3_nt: TGTGCCAGCAGTCGGGACCGCTACGAGCAGTACTTC
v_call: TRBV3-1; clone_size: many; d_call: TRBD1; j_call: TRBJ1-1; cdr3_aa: CASSRDRGTTEAFF; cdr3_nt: TGTGCCAGCAGCAGGGACAGGGGCACGACTGAAGCTTTCTTT
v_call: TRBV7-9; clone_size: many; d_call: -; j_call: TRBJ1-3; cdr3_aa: CASSLIGPIGNTIYF; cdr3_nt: TGTGCCAGCAGCCTCATTGGACCAATTGGAAACACCATATATTTT
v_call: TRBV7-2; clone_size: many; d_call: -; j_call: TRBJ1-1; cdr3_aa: CASSLGSTNDAFF; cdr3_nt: TGTGCCAGCAGCTTAGGCTCCACAAACGACGCTTTCTTT
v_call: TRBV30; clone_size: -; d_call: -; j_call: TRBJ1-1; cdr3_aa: CALSRTVGAEAFF; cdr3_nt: TGTGCCTTGTCAAGGACAGTGGGTGCTGAAGCTTTCTTT
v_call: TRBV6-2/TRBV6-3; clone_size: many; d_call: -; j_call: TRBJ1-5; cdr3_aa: CASSHLNQPQHF; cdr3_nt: TGTGCCAGCAGTCACCTAAATCAGCCCCAGCATTTT
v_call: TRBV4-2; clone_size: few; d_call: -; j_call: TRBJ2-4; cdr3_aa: CASSQEGHEAKNIQYF; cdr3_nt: TGTGCCAGCAGCCAAGAGGGACACGAGGCCAAAAACATTCAGTACTTC
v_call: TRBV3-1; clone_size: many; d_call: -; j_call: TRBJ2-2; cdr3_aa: CASSQVRPPTKLFF; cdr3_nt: TGTGCCAGCAGCCAAGTGAGACCCCCCACCAAGCTGTTTTTT
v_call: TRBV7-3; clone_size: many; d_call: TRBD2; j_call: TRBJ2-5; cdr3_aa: CASSLTGTSVQETQYF; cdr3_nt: TGTGCCAGCAGCTTAACGGGGACTAGCGTCCAAGAGACCCAGTACTTC
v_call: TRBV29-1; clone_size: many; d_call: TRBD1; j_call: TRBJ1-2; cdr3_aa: CSVESPGQGYGYTF; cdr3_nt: TGCAGCGTTGAGTCCCCGGGACAGGGGTATGGCTACACCTTC
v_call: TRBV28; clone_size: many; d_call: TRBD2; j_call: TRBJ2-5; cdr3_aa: CASSGVASGYQETQYF; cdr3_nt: TGTGCCAGCAGTGGAGTCGCTAGCGGATACCAAGAGACCCAGTACTTC
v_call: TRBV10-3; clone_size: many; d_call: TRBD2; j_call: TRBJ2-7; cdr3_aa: CAISVASGSAYEQYF; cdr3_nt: TGTGCCATCAGTGTCGCTAGCGGGAGCGCCTACGAGCAGTACTTC
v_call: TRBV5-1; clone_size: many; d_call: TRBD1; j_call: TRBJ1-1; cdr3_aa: CASSSTGQPNTEAFF; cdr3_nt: TGCGCCAGCAGCTCAACGGGACAGCCGAACACTGAAGCTTTCTTT
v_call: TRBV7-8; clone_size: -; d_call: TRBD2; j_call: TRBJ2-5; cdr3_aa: CASSFRLAGQETQYF; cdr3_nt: TGTGCCAGCAGCTTTAGACTAGCGGGGCAAGAGACCCAGTACTTC
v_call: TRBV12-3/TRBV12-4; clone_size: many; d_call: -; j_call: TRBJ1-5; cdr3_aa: CASSSRETEINQPQHF; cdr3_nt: TGTGCCAGCAGCTCGCGGGAGACAGAAATCAATCAGCCCCAGCATTTT
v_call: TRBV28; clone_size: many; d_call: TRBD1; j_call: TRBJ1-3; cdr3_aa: CASSARDRGQGAGNTIYF; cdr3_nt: TGTGCCAGCTCTGCCCGGGACAGGGGGCAAGGAGCTGGAAACACCATATATTTT
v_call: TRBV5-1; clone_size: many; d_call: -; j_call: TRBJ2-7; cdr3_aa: CASSVPGQSYEQYF; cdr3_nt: TGCGCCAGCAGCGTTCCGGGACAATCCTACGAGCAGTACTTC
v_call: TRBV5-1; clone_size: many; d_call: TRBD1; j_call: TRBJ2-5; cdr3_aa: CASSGYRGTRETQYF; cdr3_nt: TGCGCCAGCAGCGGATACAGGGGGACCAGAGAGACCCAGTACTTC
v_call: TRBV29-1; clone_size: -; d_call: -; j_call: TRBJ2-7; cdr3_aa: CSVVQGDYEQYF; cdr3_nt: TGCAGCGTTGTACAGGGTGACTACGAGCAGTACTTC
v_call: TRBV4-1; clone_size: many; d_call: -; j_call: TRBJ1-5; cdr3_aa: CASSQEGVENQPQHF; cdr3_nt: TGCGCCAGCAGCCAAGAGGGCGTTGAGAATCAGCCCCAGCATTTT
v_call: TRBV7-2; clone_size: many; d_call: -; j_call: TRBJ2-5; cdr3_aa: CASSLLGMGGLETQYF; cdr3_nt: TGTGCCAGCAGCTTATTAGGGATGGGGGGCCTGGAGACCCAGTACTTC
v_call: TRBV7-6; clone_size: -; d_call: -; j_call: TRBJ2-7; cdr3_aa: CASRIDEGHYEQYF; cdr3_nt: TGTGCCAGCAGGATTGATGAGGGCCACTACGAGCAGTACTTC
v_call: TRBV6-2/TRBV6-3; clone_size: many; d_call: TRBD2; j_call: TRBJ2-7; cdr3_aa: CASRTSGENEQYF; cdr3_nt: TGTGCCAGCCGAACTAGCGGTGAAAACGAGCAGTACTTC
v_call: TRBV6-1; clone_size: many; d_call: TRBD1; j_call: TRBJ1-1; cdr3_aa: CASRTGTGGLTAFF; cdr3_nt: TGTGCCAGCAGAACGGGGACAGGGGGCTTGACAGCTTTCTTT
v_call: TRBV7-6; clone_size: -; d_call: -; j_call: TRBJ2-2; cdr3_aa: CASSHPAIGELFF; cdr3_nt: TGTGCCAGCAGCCATCCGGCGATCGGGGAGCTGTTTTTT
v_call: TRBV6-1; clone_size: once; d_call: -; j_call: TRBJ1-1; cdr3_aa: CASRTLGIEAFF; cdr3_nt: TGTGCCAGCAGGACCCTAGGAATTGAAGCTTTCTTT
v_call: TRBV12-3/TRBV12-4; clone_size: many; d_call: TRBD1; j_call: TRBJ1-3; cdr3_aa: CASSRTGVSGNTIYF; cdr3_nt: TGTGCCAGCAGTAGAACAGGGGTCTCTGGAAACACCATATATTTT
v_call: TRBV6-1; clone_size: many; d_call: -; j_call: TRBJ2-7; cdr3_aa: CASSDRDRSSYEQYF; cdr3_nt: TGTGCCAGCAGTGACCGGGACCGCAGCTCCTACGAGCAGTACTTC
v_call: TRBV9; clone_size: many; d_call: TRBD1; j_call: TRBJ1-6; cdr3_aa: CARDRGYNSPLHF; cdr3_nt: TGTGCCAGAGACAGGGGCTATAATTCACCCCTCCACTTT